The T cell receptor (beta chain) described here comes from a study of blood T cell repertoires in COVID-19. The overall study: The analysed material was cDNA or gDNA that came from T cells, B-cell-depleted T cells, or PBMCs.

CDR3 length equals 14 residues. Germline values: CDR1 KGHSH, CDR2 LQKENI. V gave up 0 bases and J gave up 5 bases, with 10 bases separating them. This clone was seen more than once but under ten times. Here immunoSEQ multiplex PCR was the method, and the copy in TCRdb shows in-frame clones only, minus some. The sample lists roughly 70,000 clones, 70% to 90% occurring once. The chain has TRBV18 and TRBJ2-5; tentatively, D is TRBD1 (7 bases). The sequenced sample consisted of peripheral blood. The sequence derives from a man in his sixties or seventies with active COVID-19. DNA for the CDR3: TGTGCCAGCTCACCACCGACAGGGAGGGAGACCCAGTACTTC. It yields the protein CASSPPTGRETQYF.